One sample yielded the 20 T cell receptor beta chains listed below, sequenced in a study of T cells after yellow fever vaccination (dated by TCRdb to the late 2010s). The label giving this sample's treatment or condition can be read as: live attenuated yellow fever vaccine strain. The library came from 5' RACE. The sequencer was an Illumina HiSeq 2500. Using fastp at Q25 and MiXCR, TCRdb reprocessed the public reads and kept productive beta chains. Duplicate CDR3 protein sequences are folded into a single record with the most common DNA and genes. The sample has about 630,000 distinct CDR3 sequences on record, about 12% of them singletons. The top ten hold about 15% of the sample. The sample in question was PBMCs, obtained on the day of the yellow fever booster vaccination. Every receptor here comes from a man aged 25 to 40 who received the YFV17D yellow fever vaccine.

The chain recombines TRBV28 with TRBJ1-1; D perhaps matches TRBD1 (6 bases). The V end lost 3 bases, the J end lost 10 bases, and 12 bases lay between the germline ends. This CDR3 comprises 12 residues. Germline CDR1 MDHEN, CDR2 SYDVKM. The CDR3 DNA reads TGTGCCAGCAGTTTTGACAGGCTCGGAGCTTTCTTT. It is translated as CASSFDRLGAFF.

There are a few counts of this clonotype. The chain is built from TRBV14 and TRBJ2-5; D possibly corresponds to TRBD2 (5 bases). This CDR3 has 13 residues. CDR1 is SGHDN, CDR2 FVKESK, per germline. V shed 3 bases and J shed 5 bases, with 10 bases lying between them. The CDR3 is CASSQGSQETQYF. The CDR3 region has the DNA TGTGCCAGCAGCCAGGGGAGTCAGGAGACCCAGTACTTC.

The sample holds a few counts of this clonotype. V gene TRBV5-6 combines with J gene TRBJ1-4; no reliable D call. The V end was cut by 0 bases, the J end by 6 bases, with 12 bases between. Per the germline V gene, CDR1 is SGHDT and CDR2 is YYEEEE. CDR3 length: 15 amino acids. The CDR3, as DNA: TGTGCCAGCAGCTTGGGTCCCGGAAACTATGAAAAACTGTTTTTT. This encodes CASSLGPGNYEKLFF.

The gene calls are TRBV7-9 and TRBJ1-3, with D possibly matching TRBD1 (5 bases). The V gene's germline CDR1 is SEHNR and CDR2 FQNEAQ (reference sequence). CDR3 length: 16 residues. V gave up 7 bases and J gave up 0 bases, with 16 bases separating them. CDR3: CASNPQGGTSGNTIYF. DNA of the CDR3: TGTGCCAGCAACCCCCAGGGCGGCACCTCTGGAAACACCATATATTTT.

The chain uses TRBV9 and TRBJ2-1; D call uncertain. Between the trimmed V and J ends, which lost 1 base and 6 bases, there was a span of 8 bases. Germline V lookup: CDR1 SGDLS, CDR2 YYNGEE. The CDR3 is 13 residues long. CDR3 sequence reads: CASSVMGFNEQFF. The DNA for the CDR3 is TGTGCCAGCAGCGTAATGGGCTTCAATGAGCAGTTCTTC.

This clonotype was seen a few times. The V and J genes are TRBV4-1 and TRBJ2-5, with a possible D match to TRBD1 (5 bases). The length of the CDR3 is 14 residues. The V end was cut by 4 bases, the J end by 7 bases, with 16 bases between. Germline-derived CDR1 and CDR2 are MGHRA and YSYEKL. CDR3 amino acids: CASSLLTGTGTQYF. In DNA, the CDR3 is TGCGCCAGCAGCCTCCTAACAGGAACGGGGACCCAGTACTTC.

This clonotype has just a few counts. V is TRBV20-1 and J is TRBJ1-5, with D maybe TRBD1 (6 bases). Trimming pared 6 bases from V and 6 bases from J, leaving 18 bases between. CDR3 length: 14 amino acids. Per germline, CDR1 DFQATT and CDR2 SNEGSKA (reference sequence). The CDR3: CSAPPRGSGQPQHF. DNA for the CDR3: TGCAGTGCCCCTCCGAGGGGGAGCGGTCAGCCCCAGCATTTT.

As to this clonotype: The junction departs from germline at one end; a sequencing error may be responsible. Written as DNA, the CDR3 is TGCTCCAGCAGCTTGGAGCGGTTGCGGCATTGGTATACGCAGTATTTT. Encoded protein: CSSSLERLRHWYTQYF. The V and J genes are TRBV5-1 and TRBJ2-3, with D possibly being TRBD2 (5 bases). This CDR3 has 16 amino acids. Per germline, CDR1 SGHRS and CDR2 YFSETQ. The full variable domain, completed using reference TRBV5-1 and TRBJ2-3, is KAGVTQTPRYLIKTRGQQVTLSCSPISGHRSVSWYQQTPGQGLQFLFEYFSETQRNKGNFPGRFSGRQFSNSRSEMNVSTLELGDSALYLCSSSLERLRHWYTQYFGPGTRLTVL.

The genes are TRBV29-1 and TRBJ2-7; the match to TRBD1 covers 10 bases. J was trimmed by 5 bases and V by 6 bases; bases with no gene match: 4. This CDR3 has 12 amino acids. The germline V gene has CDR1 SQVTM and CDR2 ANQGSEA. The CDR3 sequence: CSVETGGHEQYF. The CDR3 nucleotides read TGCAGCGTGGAGACAGGGGGCCACGAGCAGTACTTC.

This clonotype was seen a handful of times. V and J are TRBV19 and TRBJ1-6, with D maybe TRBD1 (5 bases). Per germline, CDR1 LNHDA and CDR2 SQIVND (reference sequence). The CDR3 runs 14 residues. The V gene lost 9 bases and the J gene lost 9 bases, with 18 bases spanning the gap. The CDR3 DNA sequence: TGTGCCAGCAGGGAGGACCTAGAACCTTCACCCCTCCACTTT. Its translation is CASREDLEPSPLHF.

This chain links TRBV19 with TRBJ2-1; TRBD1 matches 8 bases. The J segment lost 3 bases and the V segment lost 6 bases, leaving 4 bases of the junction unmatched. This CDR3 comprises 14 residues. The germline V gene encodes CDR1 LNHDA and CDR2 SQIVND (reference sequence). The CDR3 coding sequence is TGTGCCAGTAGCGGAGACAGGGGCTACAATGAGCAGTTCTTC. Translating it yields CASSGDRGYNEQFF.

This chain links TRBV5-4 with TRBJ2-7; perhaps TRBD2 as D (5 bases). V was trimmed by 2 bases and J by 1 base, leaving 13 bases between them. The CDR3 contains 15 residues. From germline, CDR1 is SGHNT and CDR2 YYREEE (reference sequence). The CDR3 region is CASSLVGKRSYEQYF. CDR3 DNA: TGTGCCAGCAGCTTAGTCGGGAAGAGGTCCTACGAGCAGTACTTC.

This clonotype was seen more than once but under ten times. The CDR3 here is CSGGGQVYEQYF. The CDR3, as DNA: TGCAGTGGGGGAGGACAAGTTTACGAGCAGTACTTC. This chain joins TRBV20-1 and TRBJ2-7, with D possibly TRBD2 on 6 matching bases. V was trimmed by 7 bases and J by 4 bases, leaving 14 bases between them. CDR3 length: 12 residues. Germline-derived CDR1 and CDR2 are DFQATT and SNEGSKA (reference sequence).

This clonotype was seen repeatedly, ten times or more. CDR3 sequence reads: CASRLGLVTETQYF. CDR3 nucleotide sequence: TGTGCCAGCAGACTGGGACTAGTTACGGAGACCCAGTACTTC. This sequence joins TRBV7-9 and TRBJ2-5, with TRBD2 matching over 8 bases. V gave up 6 bases and J gave up 5 bases; unmatched junction bases: 8. CDR3 size: 14 residues. Looked up from germline, CDR1 is SEHNR and CDR2 is FQNEAQ (reference sequence).

This clonotype was seen a handful of times. The chain has TRBV6-6 and TRBJ1-2; no definite D call. The V gene lost 6 bases and the J gene lost 4 bases, with 3 bases spanning the gap. Per the germline V gene, CDR1 is MNHNY and CDR2 is SVGAGI (reference sequence). The CDR3 loop spans 10 amino acids. CDR3 in amino acids: CASRSYGYTF. The DNA for the CDR3 is TGTGCCAGCAGAAGCTATGGCTACACCTTC.

V gene TRBV15 combines with J gene TRBJ2-2; tentatively, D is TRBD2 (6 bases). The CDR3 has 17 residues. V gave up 0 bases and J gave up 5 bases, with 16 bases separating them. Per the germline V gene, CDR1 is LNHNV and CDR2 is YYDKDF (reference sequence). The CDR3 here is CATSRDGRRDATGELFF. The CDR3 DNA reads TGTGCCACCAGCAGAGATGGTCGGAGGGATGCGACCGGGGAGCTGTTTTTT.

This clonotype was recorded many times. The genes are TRBV29-1 and TRBJ2-1, with D unresolved. Per germline, CDR1 SQVTM and CDR2 ANQGSEA. The CDR3 is 10 amino acids. Trimming pared 4 bases from V and 10 bases from J, leaving 8 bases between. CDR3 in amino acids: CSVGTREQFF. The CDR3 DNA sequence: TGCAGCGTTGGCACGCGGGAGCAGTTCTTC.

This clonotype was seen many times. The chain links TRBV6-5 to TRBJ2-1; D is unclear. The germline V gene encodes CDR1 MNHEY and CDR2 SVGAGI. This CDR3 spans 11 amino acids. V lost 6 bases to trimming and J lost 5 bases, with 5 bases between them. The DNA for the CDR3 is TGTGCCAGCAGGGGTAACAATGAGCAGTTCTTC. Translating gives CASRGNNEQFF.

The V call is TRBV12-3 or TRBV12-4, the J call TRBJ1-1; no clear D. The V and J ends lost 3 bases and 8 bases respectively, with 10 bases between them. The CDR3 is made up of 12 amino acids. The CDR3 nucleotides read TGTGCCAGCAGTTTCGCAAGGTCCGAAGCTTTCTTT. Translation: CASSFARSEAFF.

The V and J genes are TRBV9 and TRBJ2-7; 11 bases fit TRBD2. The length of the CDR3 is 16 residues. Germline values: CDR1 SGDLS, CDR2 YYNGEE. The V segment lost 3 bases and the J segment 5 bases; nucleotides outside the gene matches: 10. The CDR3 DNA reads TGTGCCAGCAGCGCCGGGGGGACTAGCGGTTTCCACGAGCAGTACTTC. It yields the protein CASSAGGTSGFHEQYF.